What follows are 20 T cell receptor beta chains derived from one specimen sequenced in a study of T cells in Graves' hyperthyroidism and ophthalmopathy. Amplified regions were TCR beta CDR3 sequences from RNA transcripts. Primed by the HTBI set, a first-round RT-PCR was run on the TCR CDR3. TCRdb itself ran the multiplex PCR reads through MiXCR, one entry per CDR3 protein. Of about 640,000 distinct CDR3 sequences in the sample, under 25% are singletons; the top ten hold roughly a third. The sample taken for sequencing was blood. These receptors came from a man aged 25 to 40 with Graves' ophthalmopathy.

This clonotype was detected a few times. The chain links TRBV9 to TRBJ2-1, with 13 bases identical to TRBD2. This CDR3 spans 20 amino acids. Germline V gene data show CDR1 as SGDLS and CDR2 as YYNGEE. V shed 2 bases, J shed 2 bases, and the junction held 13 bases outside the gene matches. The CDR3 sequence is CASSVLPTGLAGLAYNEQFF. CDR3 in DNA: TGTGCCAGCAGCGTCCTACCAACGGGACTAGCGGGACTCGCCTACAATGAGCAGTTCTTC. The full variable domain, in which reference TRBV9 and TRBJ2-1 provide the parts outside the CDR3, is DSGVTQTPKHLITATGQRVTLRCSPRSGDLSVYWYQQSLDQGLQFLIQYYNGEERAKGNILERFSAQQFPDLHSELNLSSLELGDSALYFCASSVLPTGLAGLAYNEQFFGPGTRLTVL.

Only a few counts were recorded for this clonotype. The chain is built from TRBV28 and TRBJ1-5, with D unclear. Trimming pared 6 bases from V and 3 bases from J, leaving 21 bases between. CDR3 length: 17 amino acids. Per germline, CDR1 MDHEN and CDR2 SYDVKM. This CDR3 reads CASRSLHGGSYNQPQHF. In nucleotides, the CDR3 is TGTGCCAGCAGGTCCCTTCACGGTGGCAGTTACAATCAGCCCCAGCATTTT.

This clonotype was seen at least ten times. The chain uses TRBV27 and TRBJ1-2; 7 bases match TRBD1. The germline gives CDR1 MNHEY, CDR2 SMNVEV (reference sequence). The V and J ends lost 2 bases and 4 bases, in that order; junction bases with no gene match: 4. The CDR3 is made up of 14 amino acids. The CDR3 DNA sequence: TGTGCCAGCAGTTTAAGGGGACAGAGCTATGGCTACACCTTC. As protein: CASSLRGQSYGYTF.

The CDR3 sequence: CASSELRGSDTEAFF. Written as DNA, the CDR3 is TGTGCCAGCAGCGAACTTAGGGGGTCTGACACTGAAGCTTTCTTT. This chain uses TRBV6-1 with TRBJ1-1, with a weak D call TRBD1 (6 bases). V was clipped by 6 bases and J by 3 bases, with 17 bases between them. Germline V lookup: CDR1 MNHNS, CDR2 SASEGT. CDR3 length: 15 amino acids.

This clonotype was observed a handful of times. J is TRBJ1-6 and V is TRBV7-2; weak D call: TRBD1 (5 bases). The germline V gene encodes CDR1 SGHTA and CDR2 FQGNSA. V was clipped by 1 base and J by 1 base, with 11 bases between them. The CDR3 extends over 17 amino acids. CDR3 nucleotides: TGTGCCAGCAGCTTAGGTGGGGGGTCGTCCTATAATTCACCCCTCCACTTT. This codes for CASSLGGGSSYNSPLHF.

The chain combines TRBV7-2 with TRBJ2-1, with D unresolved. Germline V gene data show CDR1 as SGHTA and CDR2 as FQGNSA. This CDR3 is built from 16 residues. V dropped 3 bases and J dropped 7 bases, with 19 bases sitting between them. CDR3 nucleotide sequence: TGTGCCAGCAGCTTGAGGAGCGTATCACTTGGGAATGAGCAGTTCTTC. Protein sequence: CASSLRSVSLGNEQFF.

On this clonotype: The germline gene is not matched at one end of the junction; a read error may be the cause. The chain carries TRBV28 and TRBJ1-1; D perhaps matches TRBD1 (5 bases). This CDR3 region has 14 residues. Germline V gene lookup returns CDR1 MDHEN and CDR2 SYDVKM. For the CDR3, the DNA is TGCGCCAGCAGCCCTTTAAGACAGCAGCCAAGAGCTTTCTTT. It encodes CASSPLRQQPRAFF.

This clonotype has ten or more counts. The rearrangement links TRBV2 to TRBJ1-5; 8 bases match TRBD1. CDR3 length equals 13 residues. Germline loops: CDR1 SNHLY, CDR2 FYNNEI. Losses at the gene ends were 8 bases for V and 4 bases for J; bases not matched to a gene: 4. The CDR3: CASGTGRNQPQHF. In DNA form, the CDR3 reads TGTGCCAGCGGGACAGGACGAAATCAGCCCCAGCATTTT.

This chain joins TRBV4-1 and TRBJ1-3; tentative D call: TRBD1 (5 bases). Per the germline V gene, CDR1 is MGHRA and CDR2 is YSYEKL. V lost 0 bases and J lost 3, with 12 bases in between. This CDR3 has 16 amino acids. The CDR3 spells CASSQDAPGGGNTIYF. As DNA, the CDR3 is TGCGCCAGCAGCCAAGATGCTCCGGGGGGTGGAAACACCATATATTTT.

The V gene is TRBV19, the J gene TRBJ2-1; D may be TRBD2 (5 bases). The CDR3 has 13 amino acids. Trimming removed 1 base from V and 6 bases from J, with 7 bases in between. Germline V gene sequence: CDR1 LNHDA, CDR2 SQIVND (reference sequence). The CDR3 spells CASSIGTLNEQFF. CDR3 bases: TGTGCCAGTAGTATAGGGACTCTCAATGAGCAGTTCTTC.

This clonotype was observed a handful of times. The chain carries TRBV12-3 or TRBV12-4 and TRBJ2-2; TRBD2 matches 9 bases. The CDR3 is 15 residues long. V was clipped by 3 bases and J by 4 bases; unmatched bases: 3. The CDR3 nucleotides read TGTGCCAGCAGTTTCGGCGGGAGGGCCACCGGGGAGCTGTTTTTT. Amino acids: CASSFGGRATGELFF.

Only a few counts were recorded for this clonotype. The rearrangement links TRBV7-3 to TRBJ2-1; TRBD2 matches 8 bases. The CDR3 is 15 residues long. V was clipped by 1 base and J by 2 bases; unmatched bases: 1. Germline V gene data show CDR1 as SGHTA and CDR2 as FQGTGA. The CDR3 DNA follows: TGTGCCAGCAGCTTAAGGGGACTAGCCTACAATGAGCAGTTCTTC. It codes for CASSLRGLAYNEQFF.

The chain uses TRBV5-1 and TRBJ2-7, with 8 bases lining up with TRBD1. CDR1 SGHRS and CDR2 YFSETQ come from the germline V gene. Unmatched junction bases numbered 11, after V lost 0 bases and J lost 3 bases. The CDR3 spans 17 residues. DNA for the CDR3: TGCGCCAGCAGCTTGGAGGTCGGCGCAGGGGGCCTCTACGAGCAGTACTTC. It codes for CASSLEVGAGGLYEQYF.

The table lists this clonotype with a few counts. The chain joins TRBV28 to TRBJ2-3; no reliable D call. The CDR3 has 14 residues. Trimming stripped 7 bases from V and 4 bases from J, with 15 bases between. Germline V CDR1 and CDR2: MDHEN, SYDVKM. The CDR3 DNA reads TGTGCCAGCACCTTATCTGGGATTTCAGATACGCAGTATTTT. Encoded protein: CASTLSGISDTQYF.

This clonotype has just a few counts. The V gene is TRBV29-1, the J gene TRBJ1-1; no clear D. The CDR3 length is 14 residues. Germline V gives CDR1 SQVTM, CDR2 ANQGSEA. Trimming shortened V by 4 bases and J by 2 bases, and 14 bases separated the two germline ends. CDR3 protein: CSVVPGRRNTEAFF. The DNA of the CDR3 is TGCAGCGTTGTCCCCGGCAGGAGAAACACTGAAGCTTTCTTT.

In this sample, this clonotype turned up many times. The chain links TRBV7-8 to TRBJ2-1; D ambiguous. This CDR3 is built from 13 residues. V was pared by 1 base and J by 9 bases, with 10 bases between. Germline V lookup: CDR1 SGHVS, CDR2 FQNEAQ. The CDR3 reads CASSLVQSAEQFF. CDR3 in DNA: TGTGCCAGCAGCTTAGTCCAGTCGGCTGAGCAGTTCTTC.

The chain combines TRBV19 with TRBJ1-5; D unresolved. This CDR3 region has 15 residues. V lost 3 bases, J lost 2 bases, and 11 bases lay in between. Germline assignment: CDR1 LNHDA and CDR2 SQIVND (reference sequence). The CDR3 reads CASSIGIIGNQPQHF. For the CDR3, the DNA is TGTGCCAGTAGTATTGGCATTATCGGCAATCAGCCCCAGCATTTT.

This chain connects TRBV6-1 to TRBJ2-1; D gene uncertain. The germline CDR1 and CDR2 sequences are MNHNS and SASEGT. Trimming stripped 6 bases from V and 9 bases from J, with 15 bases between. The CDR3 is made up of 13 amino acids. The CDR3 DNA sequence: TGTGCCAGCAGGCTCGCCCCTTGGGGTGAGCAGTTCTTC. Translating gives CASRLAPWGEQFF.

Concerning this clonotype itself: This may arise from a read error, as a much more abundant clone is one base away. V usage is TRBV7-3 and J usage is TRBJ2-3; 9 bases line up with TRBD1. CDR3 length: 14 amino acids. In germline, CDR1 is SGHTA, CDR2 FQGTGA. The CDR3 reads CASSFTGGTDAQYF. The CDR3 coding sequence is TGTGCCAGCAGCTTTACAGGGGGCACAGATGCGCAGTATTTT.

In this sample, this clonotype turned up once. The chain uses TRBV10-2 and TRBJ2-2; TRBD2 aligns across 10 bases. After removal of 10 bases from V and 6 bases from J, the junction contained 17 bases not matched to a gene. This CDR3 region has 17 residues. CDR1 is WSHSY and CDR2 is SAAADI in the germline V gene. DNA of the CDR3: TGCGCCACCCTCGGGATTTGGGCTAGCGGGAGTGCCGGGGAGCTGTTTTTT. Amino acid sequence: CATLGIWASGSAGELFF.